The rows below give T cell receptor beta chains drawn from one sample of a study of blood T cell repertoires in COVID-19. Libraries were prepared by immunoSEQ multiplex PCR; TCRdb keeps only in-frame clonotypes and omits some of them. The data contain about 370,000 clones, about 89% of them singletons. The specimen was peripheral blood. The receptors here all came from a woman under 40 with COVID-19, enrolled during active disease. Each CDR3 is given with its conserved first and last residue. Size is omitted from some rows. Given values are once, few, many or a class for expanded clones.

>.|TRBV9
CASSVRTSGETQYF
>.|TRBV9
CASCHGGGDEQFF
>.|TRBV10-2
CASSPGLDHFADTQYF
>.|TRBV9
CASSVFSGGPAGELFF
>.|TRBV5-4
CASSQGRGNTGELFF
>.|TRBV27
CASSFRGTQYF
>few|TRBV3-1/TRBV3-2
CASSQGGGVGQPQHF
>.|TRBV10-1
CASSVNRVETQYF
>.|TRBV9
CASSVEWRETYTDTQYF
>once|TRBV4-3
CASSQDRRGTSEAFF
>few|TRBV5-1
CASSLVSSGNNEQFF
>.|TRBV11-2
CASSPHGQGLNNEQFF
>.|TRBV5-1
CASRFPGGGPSEQYF
>.|TRBV6-5
CASSRGDTEAFF
>.|TRBV6-2/TRBV6-3
CASSLFAGGGGDTQYF
>.|TRBV18
CASSPPPGLPNEKLFF
>.|TRBV29-1
CSVEGGTSGSTDTQYF
>.|TRBV15
CATSRQRGTGDGQFF
>.|TRBV27
CASTRTGEETQYF
>.|TRBV2
CASSEGSGVNEKLFF
>.|TRBV7-9
CASSLGSGGAVETQYF
>.|TRBV12-3/TRBV12-4
CASRVSDEQFF
>.|TRBV10-3
CAPIAGGGETQYF
>.|TRBV24-1
CATSDPGGYGYTF
>.|TRBV5-4
CASSLEGQAGYF
>.|TRBV2
CASSEESLNTHSTQYF
>few|TRBV3-1/TRBV3-2
CASSQEGLAGATGELFF